What follows are 20 T cell receptor beta chains derived from one specimen sequenced in a study of response to subunit inactivated influenza vaccine. TCRdb re-analysed the RT-PCR reads in MiXCR, keeping a single row per CDR3 protein. This sample has over 800,000 distinct CDR3 sequences; 20% to 25% occur once, and the top ten carry around 9.6%. Sequences were derived from PBMCs from blood, sampled more than 4 days after vaccination. These receptors were taken from a man aged 50 to 60 who received an inactivated influenza vaccine.

This clonotype came up a few times. This rearrangement joins TRBV14 to TRBJ2-7; D possibly corresponds to TRBD2 (6 bases). V lost 4 bases to trimming and J lost 3 bases, with 16 bases between them. This CDR3 spans 15 amino acids. The germline CDR1 and CDR2 sequences are SGHDN and FVKESK. CDR3 sequence: CASSPPGGESYEQYF. The CDR3 coding sequence is TGTGCCAGCAGCCCCCCAGGAGGGGAGAGCTACGAGCAGTACTTC.

This chain connects TRBV28 to TRBJ2-1, with TRBD2 matching over 10 bases. V shed 3 bases, J shed 8 bases, and the junction held 13 bases outside the gene matches. CDR1 and CDR2 (germline): MDHEN, SYDVKM. The length of the CDR3 is 17 residues. The CDR3, as DNA: TGTGCCAGCAGTTTCGAGCGGGGGGGCCTCAGGGGATATGAGCAGTTCTTC. Translating it yields CASSFERGGLRGYEQFF.

This clonotype was counted a few times. V usage is TRBV12-3 or TRBV12-4 and J usage is TRBJ1-5; D not certain. V lost 2 bases, J lost 0 bases, and 11 bases lay in between. The CDR3 has 16 residues. Here the CDR3 DNA reads TGTGCCAGCAGTTTATTTGGCAGTAATAGCAATCAGCCCCAGCATTTT. This sequence encodes CASSLFGSNSNQPQHF.

This clonotype was seen only a few times. The chain employs TRBV29-1 and TRBJ1-2; 9 nucleotides line up with TRBD1. Germline assignment: CDR1 SQVTM and CDR2 ANQGSEA. Trimming at V came to 3 bases and at J to 7 bases, leaving 15 bases not matched to a gene. This CDR3 contains 16 residues. Here the CDR3 reads CSVDFGTGWASGGYTF. In nucleotides, the CDR3 is TGCAGCGTTGATTTTGGGACAGGGTGGGCCTCTGGTGGCTACACCTTC.

The chain is built from TRBV11-1 and TRBJ1-1; a possible D gene is TRBD1 (6 bases). V lost 0 bases and J lost 14, with 13 bases in between. Germline V gene lookup returns CDR1 SGHAT and CDR2 FQDESV (reference sequence). The CDR3 totals 12 residues. The CDR3 region has the DNA TGTGCCAGCAGCTTAGCCCCGGGACATCTATTCTTT. Encoded protein: CASSLAPGHLFF.

This clonotype has more than one count but fewer than ten. The genes are TRBV12-5 and TRBJ2-7; no definite D call. CDR3 length equals 16 residues. V gave up 4 bases and J gave up 3 bases, with 19 bases separating them. Germline V gene lookup returns CDR1 LGHNT and CDR2 FRNRAP. In nucleotides, the CDR3 is TGTGCTAGTGGTTCTGGAGTTGGCAGTAAAATCTACGAGCAGTACTTC. Translating gives CASGSGVGSKIYEQYF.

V and J are TRBV15 and TRBJ2-5; D might be TRBD2 (5 bases). The length of the CDR3 is 14 residues. Trimming stripped 1 base from V and 4 bases from J, with 10 bases between. CDR1 and CDR2 from the germline V gene are LNHNV and YYDKDF (reference sequence). CDR3 protein: CATSRVGEGETQYF. CDR3 coding DNA: TGTGCCACCAGCAGAGTCGGAGAGGGAGAGACCCAGTACTTC.

This clonotype was observed a few times. Here the CDR3 reads CASRAGTSGTDTQYF. CDR3 bases: TGTGCCAGCAGGGCCGGGACTAGCGGCACAGATACGCAGTATTTT. The V call is TRBV28, the J call TRBJ2-3; 10 bases are shared with TRBD2. V shed 6 bases and J 1 base; nucleotides not matched to a gene: 4. This CDR3 region has 15 residues. From germline, CDR1 is MDHEN and CDR2 SYDVKM. Filled out from reference TRBV28 and TRBJ2-3, the complete variable domain reads DVKVTQSSRYLVKRTGEKVFLECVQDMDHENMFWYRQDPGLGLRLIYFSYDVKMKEKGDIPEGYSVSREKKERFSLILESASTNQTSMYLCASRAGTSGTDTQYFGPGTRLTVL.

This chain joins TRBV7-9 and TRBJ1-3, with 7 bases that match TRBD1. The germline CDR1 and CDR2 sequences are SEHNR and FQNEAQ (reference sequence). This CDR3 has 16 residues. The V gene end was trimmed by 5 bases and the J gene end by 2 bases; junction bases not matched to a gene: 9. CDR3 loop: CASSPRTDRAGNTIYF. CDR3 in DNA: TGTGCCAGCAGCCCCCGAACCGACAGGGCTGGAAACACCATATATTTT.

V is TRBV20-1 and J is TRBJ2-3, with D unresolved. CDR3 length: 12 residues. The germline gives CDR1 DFQATT, CDR2 SNEGSKA (reference sequence). Trimming cost V 5 bases and J 11 bases, with 17 bases left between them. The CDR3 loop reads CSASHLEVEQYF. In DNA form, the CDR3 reads TGCAGTGCTTCCCACTTGGAAGTAGAGCAGTATTTT.

This clonotype was detected only a few times. The rearrangement uses TRBV7-2 and TRBJ2-5, with 7 positions matching TRBD1. This CDR3 has 13 residues. The trim removed 1 base at V and 7 bases at J, leaving 3 bases unmatched. Germline-derived CDR1 and CDR2 are SGHTA and FQGNSA. CDR3 nucleotide sequence: TGTGCCAGCAGCTTAGGCCCAGGGGGGACCCAGTACTTC. Translating it yields CASSLGPGGTQYF.

V and J are TRBV5-1 and TRBJ1-1; no firm D call. Trimming stripped 0 bases from V and 1 base from J, with 10 bases between. Germline V lookup: CDR1 SGHRS, CDR2 YFSETQ. The CDR3 is 15 amino acids. CDR3 in amino acids: CASSLDGVRNTEAFF. The CDR3, as DNA: TGCGCCAGCAGCTTGGACGGGGTCCGGAACACTGAAGCTTTCTTT.

The J gene is TRBJ2-7, the V gene TRBV6-2 or TRBV6-3; 11 bases line up with TRBD2. Germline CDR1 is MNHEY and CDR2 is SVGEGT. Trimming at V came to 6 bases and at J to 0 bases, leaving 1 base not matched to a gene. This CDR3 has 14 residues. The CDR3 DNA follows: TGTGCCAGCAGGACTAGCGGGGTCTCCTACGAGCAGTACTTC. Translation: CASRTSGVSYEQYF.

This chain links TRBV4-1 with TRBJ2-5, with no clear D. Germline CDR1 is MGHRA and CDR2 is YSYEKL. The CDR3 is 15 amino acids. Trimming took off 0 bases at V and 6 bases at J, with 14 bases between the two ends. The CDR3 is CASSQDPAGTKTQYF. The CDR3 bases are TGCGCCAGCAGCCAAGATCCTGCAGGTACAAAGACCCAGTACTTC.

The rearrangement links TRBV7-9 to TRBJ2-7, with D perhaps given as TRBD1 or TRBD2 (5 bases each). Germline CDR1 reads SEHNR; CDR2 reads FQNEAQ (reference sequence). The CDR3 contains 15 residues. Trimming removed 6 bases from V and 5 bases from J, with 20 bases in between. CDR3 nucleotides: TGTGCCAGCAGATCGGCTTATGGGGCGAGGGACGAGCAGTACTTC. This encodes CASRSAYGARDEQYF.

This clonotype came up a few times. This chain joins TRBV19 and TRBJ2-3; 11 bases fit TRBD2. V trimming: 1 base; J trimming: 3 bases; junction bases outside the gene matches: 9. The length of the CDR3 is 18 residues. Germline V lookup: CDR1 LNHDA, CDR2 SQIVND (reference sequence). CDR3 residues: CASSIGTSGRGVTDTQYF. The CDR3, as DNA: TGTGCCAGTAGTATAGGCACTAGCGGGAGAGGTGTTACAGATACGCAGTATTTT.

This chain uses TRBV5-6 with TRBJ1-6, with D perhaps TRBD1 (5 bases). In germline, CDR1 is SGHDT, CDR2 YYEEEE. Trimming pared 1 base from V and 7 bases from J, leaving 9 bases between. CDR3 length: 14 residues. CDR3: CASSLSGRNSPLHF. CDR3 DNA sequence: TGTGCCAGCAGCTTGTCGGGACGGAATTCACCCCTCCACTTT.

The rearrangement links TRBV3-1 to TRBJ2-1, with a tentative D call TRBD2 (6 bases). The CDR3 is 16 residues long. Germline loops: CDR1 LGHDT, CDR2 YNNKEL (reference sequence). The V end was cut by 4 bases, the J end by 10 bases, with 23 bases between. Here the CDR3 DNA reads TGTGCCAGCAGCCTTTACTCGGGACTGGGCGAGACGGAGCAGTTCTTC. Translation gives CASSLYSGLGETEQFF.

CDR3 amino acids: CASSLRPRNQPQHF. The CDR3 region has the DNA TGTGCCAGCAGTCTCCGGCCCCGGAATCAGCCCCAGCATTTT. This sequence joins TRBV6-1 and TRBJ1-5; D not resolved. The ends were cut back, 5 bases at V and 4 bases at J, with 12 bases in the middle. The V gene's germline CDR1 is MNHNS and CDR2 SASEGT. This CDR3 has 14 residues.

J is TRBJ1-3 and V is TRBV12-3 or TRBV12-4, with D hard to call. Trimming cost V 7 bases and J 0 bases, with 10 bases left between them. This CDR3 region has 14 residues. DNA of the CDR3: TGTGCCAGCACTCCGACTAGCTCTGGAAACACCATATATTTT. Translating it yields CASTPTSSGNTIYF.